This T cell receptor (beta chain) was captured by sequencing in a study of blood T cell repertoires in COVID-19. Study at large: Sites in the United States, Italy and Spain provided acute and convalescent COVID-19 samples. The cDNA or gDNA used as material had been derived from T cells, B-cell-depleted T cells, or PBMCs.

As originally analysed: Estimation of nucleated cell counts was performed using reference gene primer amplification. Using immunoSEQ multiplex PCR, the repertoire was profiled, and TCRdb retains in-frame clones only, with some absent. V, J and clone size are those of that table, while D and trimming were read from the DNA. The sample has around 30,000 clones, roughly 90% seen once. The trim removed 4 bases at V and 15 bases at J, leaving 18 bases unmatched. Per germline, CDR1 MNHEY and CDR2 SVGEGT. The CDR3 contains 15 residues. The source of this sequence is a human donor in a cohort sampled during active COVID-19. The sequenced sample was peripheral blood. V usage is TRBV6-2 or TRBV6-3 and J usage is TRBJ2-1, with 7 positions matching TRBD2. CDR3 coding DNA: TGTGCCAGCAGTTCCCCGGGACTAAGCTATCAGTCGCGGTTCTTC. Translating gives CASSSPGLSYQSRFF.